Listed here are 7 T cell receptor beta chains from one sample, sequenced in a study of early T cells in non-severe SARS-CoV-2 infection. TCRdb called the 5' RACE reads again in MiXCR, with one record for every CDR3 protein. The table records tens of thousands of distinct CDR3 sequences, 5.4% of them present only once. The starting material was whole blood, obtained at baseline. Source of these receptors: an adult who was a healthcare worker with PCR-confirmed SARS-CoV-2 infection or an uninfected control (not recorded which).

This clonotype was detected many times. V gene TRBV11-3 combines with J gene TRBJ2-7; D is tentatively TRBD1 or TRBD2 (5 bases each). With 2 bases removed from V and 3 bases from J, the gap between germline ends came to 11 bases. Germline V gene data show CDR1 as SGHNT and CDR2 as YENEEA. The CDR3 covers 14 residues. The DNA for the CDR3 is TGTGCCAGCAGCTTACAAGGGACCATCTACGAGCAGTACGTC. Its protein is CASSLQGTIYEQYV.

This clonotype has ten or more counts. The CDR3 spells CASSLVTGELFF. The CDR3 DNA follows: TGTGCCAGCAGCTTAGTTACCGGGGAGCTGTTTTTT. The rearrangement joins TRBV7-2 to TRBJ2-2, with no clear D. The CDR3 is 12 amino acids. V lost 1 base and J lost 5, with 2 bases in between. Germline-derived CDR1 and CDR2 are SGHTA and FQGNSA. Filled out from reference TRBV7-2 and TRBJ2-2, the complete variable domain reads GAGVSQSPSNKVTEKGKDVELRCDPISGHTALYWYRQSLGQGLEFLIYFQGNSAPDKSGLPSDRFSAERTGGSVSTLTIQRTQQEDSAVYLCASSLVTGELFFGEGSRLTVL.

This clonotype was picked up many times. Written as DNA, the CDR3 is TGCGCCACCGACGGACAGCCCAGTCCCTACGAGCAGTACGTC. Its protein product is CATDGQPSPYEQYV. J is TRBJ2-7 and V is TRBV10-1; a possible D gene is TRBD1 (6 bases). V lost 10 bases and J lost 2, with 18 bases in between. Germline V CDR1 and CDR2: WNHNN, SYGVQD (reference sequence). This CDR3 is 14 amino acids long.

This clonotype was detected many times. This chain connects TRBV7-2 to TRBJ2-2; the match to TRBD2 covers 7 bases. The trim removed 1 base at V and 3 bases at J, leaving 11 bases unmatched. This CDR3 is 18 amino acids long. Germline assignment: CDR1 SGHTA and CDR2 FQGNSA. The CDR3 region is CASSLEPGGSFYTGELFF. CDR3 sequence (DNA): TGTGCCAGCAGCTTAGAGCCGGGCGGGAGTTTTTACACCGGGGAGCTGTTTTTT.

This clonotype was detected ten times or more. J is TRBJ2-2 and V is TRBV4-1, with 15 bases that match TRBD2. V lost 1 base to trimming and J lost 4 bases; unmatched junction nucleotides: 4. CDR1 is MGHRA, CDR2 YSYEKL, per germline. The CDR3 runs 18 residues. The DNA for the CDR3 is TGCGCCAGCAGCCAAGGGACTAGCGGGAGGGCTGGCACCGGGGAGCTGTTTTTT. Translated: CASSQGTSGRAGTGELFF.

This clonotype was counted ten times or more. The V and J genes are TRBV20-1 and TRBJ1-2; 10 nucleotides line up with TRBD1. Trimming at V came to 4 bases and at J to 5 bases, leaving 7 bases not matched to a gene. Germline CDR1 is DFQATT and CDR2 is SNEGSKA (reference sequence). The CDR3 has 14 amino acids. The CDR3 nucleotides read TGCAGTGCTAATACCGGGACAGGGGATTATGGCTACACCTTC. It encodes CSANTGTGDYGYTF.

This clonotype has a handful of counts. The V call is TRBV5-1, the J call TRBJ1-1; TRBD1 matches at 9 bases. CDR3 length equals 15 residues. CDR1 SGHRS and CDR2 YFSETQ come from the germline V gene. V was clipped by 0 bases and J by 2 bases; unmatched bases: 2. The CDR3 sequence: CASSLGDRANTEAFF. CDR3 coding DNA: TGCGCCAGCAGCTTGGGGGACAGGGCCAACACTGAAGCTTTCTTT.